The source of this T cell receptor beta chain is a study of regulatory T cells in long-lasting Graves disease. Study results and limitations: Persistent disease preferred TRBV28, TRBJ1-2 and TRBJ2-5; new disease, TRBV20-1 and TRBJ2-1. Among the persistent patients, roughly 2,500 public clonotypes were shared, more than the 850 to 1,000 shared among new patients.

This clonotype was counted many times. What it recognizes is unknown. Per the germline V gene, CDR1 is SGHNT and CDR2 is YENEEA. V was clipped by 1 base and J by 0 bases, with 8 bases between them. The CDR3 loop spans 15 amino acids. Library construction for TCR beta used iRepertoire HTBI primers and Arm-PCR of CDR3 regions. One entry per CDR3 protein, called by TCRdb with MiXCR from the multiplex PCR reads. This sample has about 500,000 distinct CDR3 sequences, with around 15% found just once. Specified time point: newly diagnosed GD, antithyroid drugs for less than 3 months. PBMC-derived RNA was used for the TCR library. Patients all came to the study from an endocrinology department in Xi'an, China. The sample also formed part of further work on T cells in Graves' hyperthyroidism and ophthalmopathy. That investigation notes: Together with thyroid ultrasound, orbital computed tomography, serum thyroxine and TRAb, clinical symptoms were used for diagnoses.

The V gene is TRBV11-3, the J gene TRBJ2-3; no clear D gene. The input for sequencing was peripheral blood mononuclear cells (PBMCs), taken at new diagnosis, from a patient treated with antithyroid drugs. The clonotype comes from a man aged 35 to 55 with Graves disease. The CDR3 reads CASSLGRFSTDTQYF. The CDR3 DNA reads as TGTGCCAGCAGCTTAGGGCGGTTTAGCACAGATACGCAGTATTTT.